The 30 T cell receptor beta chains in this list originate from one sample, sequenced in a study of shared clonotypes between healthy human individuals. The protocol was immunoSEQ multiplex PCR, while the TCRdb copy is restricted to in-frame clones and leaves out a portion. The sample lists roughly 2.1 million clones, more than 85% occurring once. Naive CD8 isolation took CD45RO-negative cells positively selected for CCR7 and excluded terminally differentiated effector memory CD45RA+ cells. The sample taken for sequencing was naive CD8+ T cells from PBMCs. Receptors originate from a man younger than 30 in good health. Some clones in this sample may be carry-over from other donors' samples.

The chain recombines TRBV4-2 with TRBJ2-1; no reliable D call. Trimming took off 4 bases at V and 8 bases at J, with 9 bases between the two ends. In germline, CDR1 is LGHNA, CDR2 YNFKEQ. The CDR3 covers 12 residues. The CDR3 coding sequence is TGTGCCAGCAGCCGAGGAACGGATGAGCAGTTCTTC. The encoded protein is CASSRGTDEQFF.

CDR3 residues: CASSQSMGGIIGELFF. For the CDR3, the DNA is TGTGCCAGCAGCCAAAGTATGGGGGGCATTATCGGGGAGCTGTTTTTT. The chain recombines TRBV7-9 with TRBJ2-2; D possibly matches TRBD1 or TRBD2 (6 bases each). CDR1 is SEHNR and CDR2 is FQNEAQ in the germline V gene (reference sequence). The V and J ends lost 5 bases and 7 bases respectively, with 20 bases between them. The CDR3 is made up of 16 amino acids.

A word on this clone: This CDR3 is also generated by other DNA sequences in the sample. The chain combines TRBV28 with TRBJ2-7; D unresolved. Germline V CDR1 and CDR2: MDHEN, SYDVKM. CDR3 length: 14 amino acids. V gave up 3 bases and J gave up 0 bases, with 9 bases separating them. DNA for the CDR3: TGTGCCAGCAGTTTCTCTGGACCCTCCTACGAGCAGTACTTC. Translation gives CASSFSGPSYEQYF.

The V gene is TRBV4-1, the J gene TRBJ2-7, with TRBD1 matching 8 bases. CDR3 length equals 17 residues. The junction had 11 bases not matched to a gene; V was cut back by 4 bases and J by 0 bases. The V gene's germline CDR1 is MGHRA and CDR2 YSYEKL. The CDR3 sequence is CASSLLRTGPSSYEQYF. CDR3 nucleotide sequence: TGCGCCAGCAGCCTTCTCCGGACAGGGCCTAGCTCCTACGAGCAGTACTTC.

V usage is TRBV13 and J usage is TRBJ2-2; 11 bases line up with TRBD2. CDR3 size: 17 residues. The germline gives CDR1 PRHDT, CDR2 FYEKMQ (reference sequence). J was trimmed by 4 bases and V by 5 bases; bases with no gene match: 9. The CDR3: CASSTLTSGKVTGELFF. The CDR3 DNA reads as TGTGCCAGCAGCACCTTGACTAGCGGGAAAGTCACCGGGGAGCTGTTTTTT. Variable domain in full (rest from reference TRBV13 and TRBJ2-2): AAGVIQSPRHLIKEKRETATLKCYPIPRHDTVYWYQQGPGQDPQFLISFYEKMQSDKGSIPDRFSAQQFSDYHSELNMSSLELGDSALYFCASSTLTSGKVTGELFFGEGSRLTVL.

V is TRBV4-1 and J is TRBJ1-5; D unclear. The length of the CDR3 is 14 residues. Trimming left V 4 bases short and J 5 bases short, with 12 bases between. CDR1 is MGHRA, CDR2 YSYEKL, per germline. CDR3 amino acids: CASSPTQSDQPQHF. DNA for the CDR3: TGCGCCAGCAGCCCGACCCAGAGCGATCAGCCCCAGCATTTT.

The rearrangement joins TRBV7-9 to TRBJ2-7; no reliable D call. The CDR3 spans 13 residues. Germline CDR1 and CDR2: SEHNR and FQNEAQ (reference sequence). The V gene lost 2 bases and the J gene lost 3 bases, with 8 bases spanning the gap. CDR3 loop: CASSLFSVYEQYF. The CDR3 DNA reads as TGTGCCAGCAGCTTATTTTCAGTCTACGAGCAGTACTTC.

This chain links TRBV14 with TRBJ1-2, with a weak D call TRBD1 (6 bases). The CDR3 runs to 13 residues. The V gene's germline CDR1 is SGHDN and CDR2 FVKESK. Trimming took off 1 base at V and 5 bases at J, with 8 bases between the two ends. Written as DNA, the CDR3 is TGTGCCAGCAGCCAAGGGGGGCAGTATGGCTACACCTTC. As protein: CASSQGGQYGYTF.

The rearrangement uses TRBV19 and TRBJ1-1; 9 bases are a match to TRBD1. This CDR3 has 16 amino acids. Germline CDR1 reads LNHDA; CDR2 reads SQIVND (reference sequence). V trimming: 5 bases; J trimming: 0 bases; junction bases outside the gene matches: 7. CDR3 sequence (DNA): TGTGCCAGTAGTGTCACAGGGGGCTGGTTGAACACTGAAGCTTTCTTT. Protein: CASSVTGGWLNTEAFF.

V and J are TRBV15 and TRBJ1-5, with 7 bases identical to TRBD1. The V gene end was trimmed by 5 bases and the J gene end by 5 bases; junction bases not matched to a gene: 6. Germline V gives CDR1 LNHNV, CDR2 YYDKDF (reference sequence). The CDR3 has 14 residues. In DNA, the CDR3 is TGTGCCACCAGCGGGAGACAGGGAGATCAGCCCCAGCATTTT. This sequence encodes CATSGRQGDQPQHF.

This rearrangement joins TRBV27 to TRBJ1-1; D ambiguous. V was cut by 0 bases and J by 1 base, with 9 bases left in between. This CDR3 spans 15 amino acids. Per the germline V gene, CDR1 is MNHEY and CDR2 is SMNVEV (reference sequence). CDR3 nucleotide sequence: TGTGCCAGCAGTTTATCGGGGAGACCGAACACTGAAGCTTTCTTT. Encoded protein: CASSLSGRPNTEAFF.

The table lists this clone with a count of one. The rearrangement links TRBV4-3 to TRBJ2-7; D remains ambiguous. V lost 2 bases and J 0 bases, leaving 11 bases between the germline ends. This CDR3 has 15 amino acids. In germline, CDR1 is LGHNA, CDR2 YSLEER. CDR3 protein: CASSQSAASSYEQYF. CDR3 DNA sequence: TGCGCCAGCAGCCAATCAGCAGCGAGCTCCTACGAGCAGTACTTC.

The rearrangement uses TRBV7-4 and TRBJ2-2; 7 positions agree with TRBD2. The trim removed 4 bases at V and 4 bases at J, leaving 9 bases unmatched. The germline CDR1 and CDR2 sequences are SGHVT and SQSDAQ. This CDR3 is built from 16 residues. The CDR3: CASSWTTSRVTGELFF. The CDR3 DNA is TGTGCCAGCAGCTGGACGACTAGCAGGGTCACCGGGGAGCTGTTTTTT. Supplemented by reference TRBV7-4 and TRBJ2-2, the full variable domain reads GAGVSQSPRYKVAKRGRDVALRCDSISGHVTLYWYRQTLGQGSEVLTYSQSDAQRDKSGRPSGRFSAERPERSVSTLKIQRTEQGDSAVYLCASSWTTSRVTGELFFGEGSRLTVL.

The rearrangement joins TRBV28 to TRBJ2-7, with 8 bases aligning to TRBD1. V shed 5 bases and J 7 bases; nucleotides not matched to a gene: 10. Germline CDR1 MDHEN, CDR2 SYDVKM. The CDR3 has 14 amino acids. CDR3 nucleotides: TGTGCCAGCAGTCCCGCGACAGGGGTTGAGGAGCAGTACTTC. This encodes CASSPATGVEEQYF.

CDR3 region: CASAGARVNTEAFF. The CDR3 nucleotides are TGTGCCAGTGCCGGGGCGCGGGTGAACACTGAAGCTTTCTTT. The chain has TRBV7-9 and TRBJ1-1, with D possibly being TRBD1 (5 bases). V was clipped by 9 bases and J by 0 bases, with 14 bases between them. CDR1 and CDR2 (germline): SEHNR, FQNEAQ (reference sequence). The CDR3 covers 14 residues.

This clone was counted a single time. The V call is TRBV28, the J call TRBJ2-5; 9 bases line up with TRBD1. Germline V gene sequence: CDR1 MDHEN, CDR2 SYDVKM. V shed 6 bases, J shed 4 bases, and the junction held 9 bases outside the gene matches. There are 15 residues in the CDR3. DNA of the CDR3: TGTGCCAGCAGCAGAGGGACAGGGACTCGAGAGACCCAGTACTTC. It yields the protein CASSRGTGTRETQYF. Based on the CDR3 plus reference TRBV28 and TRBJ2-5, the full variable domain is DVKVTQSSRYLVKRTGEKVFLECVQDMDHENMFWYRQDPGLGLRLIYFSYDVKMKEKGDIPEGYSVSREKKERFSLILESASTNQTSMYLCASSRGTGTRETQYFGPGTRLLVL.

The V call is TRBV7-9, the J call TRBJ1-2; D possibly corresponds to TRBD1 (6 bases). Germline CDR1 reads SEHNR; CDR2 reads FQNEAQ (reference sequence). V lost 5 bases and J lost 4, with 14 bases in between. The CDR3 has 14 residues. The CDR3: CASSREQGFYGYTF. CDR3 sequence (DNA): TGTGCCAGCAGCCGGGAACAGGGATTCTATGGCTACACCTTC. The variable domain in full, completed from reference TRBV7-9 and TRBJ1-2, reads DTGVSQNPRHKITKRGQNVTFRCDPISEHNRLYWYRQTLGQGPEFLTYFQNEAQLEKSRLLSDRFSAERPKGSFSTLEIQRTEQGDSAMYLCASSREQGFYGYTFGSGTRLTVV.

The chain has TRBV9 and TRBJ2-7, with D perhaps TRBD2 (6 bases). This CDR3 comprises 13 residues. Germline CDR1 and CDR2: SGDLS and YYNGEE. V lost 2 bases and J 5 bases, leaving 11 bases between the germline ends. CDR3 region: CASSVGEAHEQYF. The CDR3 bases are TGTGCCAGCAGCGTCGGGGAGGCCCACGAGCAGTACTTC.

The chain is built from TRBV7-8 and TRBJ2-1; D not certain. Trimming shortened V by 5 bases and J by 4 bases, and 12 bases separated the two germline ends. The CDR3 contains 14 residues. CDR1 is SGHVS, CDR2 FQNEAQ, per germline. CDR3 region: CASSAFYGYNEQFF. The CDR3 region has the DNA TGTGCCAGCAGCGCCTTCTATGGGTACAATGAGCAGTTCTTC.

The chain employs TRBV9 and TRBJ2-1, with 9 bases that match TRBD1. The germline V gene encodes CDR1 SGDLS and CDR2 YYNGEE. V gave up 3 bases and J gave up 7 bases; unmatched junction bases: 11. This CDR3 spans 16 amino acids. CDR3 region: CASSAQGQGIVNEQFF. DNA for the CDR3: TGTGCCAGCAGCGCCCAGGGACAGGGTATTGTGAATGAGCAGTTCTTC.

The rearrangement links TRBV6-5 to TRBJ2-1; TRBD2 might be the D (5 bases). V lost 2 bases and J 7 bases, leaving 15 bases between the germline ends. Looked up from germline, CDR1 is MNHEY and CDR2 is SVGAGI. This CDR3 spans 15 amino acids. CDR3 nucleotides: TGTGCCAGCAGTTACAATAACGGGGTTGAGAATGAGCAGTTCTTC. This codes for CASSYNNGVENEQFF.

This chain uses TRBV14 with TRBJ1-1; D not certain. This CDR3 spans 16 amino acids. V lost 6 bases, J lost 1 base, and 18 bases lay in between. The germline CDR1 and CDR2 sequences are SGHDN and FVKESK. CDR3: CASSERSHPENTEAFF. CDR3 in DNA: TGTGCCAGCAGTGAACGCTCTCACCCCGAGAACACTGAAGCTTTCTTT.

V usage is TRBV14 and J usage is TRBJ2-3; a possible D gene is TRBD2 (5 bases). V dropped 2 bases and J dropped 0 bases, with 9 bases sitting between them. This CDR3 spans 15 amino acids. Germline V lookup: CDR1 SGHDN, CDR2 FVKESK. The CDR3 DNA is TGTGCCAGCAGCCAATTGTGGGAGAGCACAGATACGCAGTATTTT. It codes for CASSQLWESTDTQYF.

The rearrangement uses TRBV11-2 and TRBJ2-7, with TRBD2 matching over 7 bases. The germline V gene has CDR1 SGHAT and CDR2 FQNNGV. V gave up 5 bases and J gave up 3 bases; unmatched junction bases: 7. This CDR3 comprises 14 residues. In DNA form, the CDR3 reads TGTGCCAGCAGCCAAAGGGCGGGAGTCTACGAGCAGTACTTC. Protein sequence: CASSQRAGVYEQYF. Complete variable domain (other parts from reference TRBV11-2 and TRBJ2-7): EAGVAQSPRYKIIEKRQSVAFWCNPISGHATLYWYQQILGQGPKLLIQFQNNGVVDDSQLPKDRFSAERLKGVDSTLKIQPAKLEDSAVYLCASSQRAGVYEQYFGPGTRLTVT.

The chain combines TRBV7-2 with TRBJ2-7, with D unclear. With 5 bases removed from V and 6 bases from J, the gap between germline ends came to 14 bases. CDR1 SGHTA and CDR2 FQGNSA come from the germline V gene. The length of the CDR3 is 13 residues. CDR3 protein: CASSLSRWGEQYF. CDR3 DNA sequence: TGTGCCAGCAGCCTCTCACGCTGGGGCGAGCAGTACTTC.

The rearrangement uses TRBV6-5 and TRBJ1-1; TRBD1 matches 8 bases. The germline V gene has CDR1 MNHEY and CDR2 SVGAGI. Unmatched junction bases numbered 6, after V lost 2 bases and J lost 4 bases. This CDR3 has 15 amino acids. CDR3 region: CASSYATGGGTEAFF. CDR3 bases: TGTGCCAGCAGTTACGCAACAGGGGGTGGCACTGAAGCTTTCTTT.

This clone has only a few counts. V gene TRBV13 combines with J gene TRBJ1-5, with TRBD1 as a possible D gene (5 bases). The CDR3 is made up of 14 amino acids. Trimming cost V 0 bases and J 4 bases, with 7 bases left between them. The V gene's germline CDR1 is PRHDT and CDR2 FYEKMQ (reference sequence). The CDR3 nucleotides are TGTGCCAGCAGCTTAGGCAGGGCAAATCAGCCCCAGCATTTT. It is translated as CASSLGRANQPQHF.

CDR3 loop: CASSSRTSGSFADTQYF. CDR3 bases: TGTGCCAGCAGCTCGCGGACTAGCGGGAGCTTTGCAGATACGCAGTATTTT. V usage is TRBV7-2 and J usage is TRBJ2-3; 13 bases match TRBD2. The germline CDR1 and CDR2 sequences are SGHTA and FQGNSA. Unmatched junction bases numbered 8, after V lost 4 bases and J lost 4 bases. The CDR3 contains 17 residues.

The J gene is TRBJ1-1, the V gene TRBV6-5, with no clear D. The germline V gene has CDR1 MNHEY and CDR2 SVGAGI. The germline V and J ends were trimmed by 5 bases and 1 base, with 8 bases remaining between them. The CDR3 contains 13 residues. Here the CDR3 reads CASSDRTNTEAFF. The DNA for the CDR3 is TGTGCCAGCAGTGATCGAACGAACACTGAAGCTTTCTTT.

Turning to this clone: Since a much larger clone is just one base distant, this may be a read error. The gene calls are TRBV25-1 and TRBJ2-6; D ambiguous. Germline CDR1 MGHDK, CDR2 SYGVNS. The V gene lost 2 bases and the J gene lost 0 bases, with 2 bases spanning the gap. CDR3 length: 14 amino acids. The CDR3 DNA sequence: TGTGCCAGCAGTGAAAGCTCTGGGGCCAACGTCCTGACTTTC. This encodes CASSESSGANVLTF.